This is a list of T cell receptor beta chains from one sample in a study of blood T cell repertoires in COVID-19. Measured with immunoSEQ multiplex PCR; TCRdb has only the in-frame clones, and not every one. The table has about 140,000 clones, 80% to 90% seen once; the top ten hold about 10%. Source material: peripheral blood. The source of these receptors is a man in his sixties with active or convalescent COVID-19. Each CDR3 is given with its conserved first and last residue. A D gene is named only where the DNA matches it firmly. Expanded clones are given a class, and other clones once, few, many or no size at all.

J gene,V gene,clone size,D gene,CDR3 DNA,CDR3 protein
TRBJ2-5,TRBV4-1,.,TRBD1,TGCGCCAGCAGCCGTATGATGACAGGGGGAGGAGAGACCCAGTACTTC,CASSRMMTGGGETQYF
TRBJ1-2,TRBV20-1,few,.,TGCAGTGCTAGAGGGCATGGCTACACCTTC,CSARGHGYTF
TRBJ2-7,TRBV29-1,.,TRBD2,TGCAGCGTTGAGCGGCGGGAGGGGTCCTACGAGCAGTACTTC,CSVERREGSYEQYF
TRBJ2-5,TRBV19,.,.,TGTGCCAGTAGTCTTTATGGGGGCAGGGTGGAAGAGACCCAGTACTTC,CASSLYGGRVEETQYF
TRBJ1-2,TRBV5-6,.,.,TGTGCCAGCAGCTTCCCGGGGGACTATGGCTACACCTTC,CASSFPGDYGYTF
TRBJ2-7,TRBV29-1,few,.,TGCAGCGTTGAAGGCAGGGCCACGCAGTACTTC,CSVEGRATQYF
TRBJ2-1,TRBV2,.,TRBD2,TGTGCCAGCACCAAACCGGGACTAGCGGGAGGTGGGAATGAGCAGTTCTTC,CASTKPGLAGGGNEQFF
TRBJ2-5,TRBV7-2,once,TRBD2,TGTGCCAGCAGCTTAGGACTAGCGGGAGCCCAAGAGACCCAGTACTTC,CASSLGLAGAQETQYF
TRBJ1-5,TRBV19,.,TRBD1,TGTGCCAGTAGGGGACAGGGGCATCAGCCCCAGCATTTT,CASRGQGHQPQHF
TRBJ1-2,TRBV5-6,.,TRBD1,TGTGCCAGCAGCTTGCCCCCGGGACAGGCCAACTATGGCTACACCTTC,CASSLPPGQANYGYTF
TRBJ2-1,TRBV18,.,TRBD2,TGTGCCAGCTCACCTCTCACGGGAGGGCATGAGCAGTTCTTC,CASSPLTGGHEQFF
TRBJ1-2,TRBV6-1,few,.,TGTGCCAGCAGTGAAAGAATGGGGCAGGGGACCTTCTATGGCTACACCTTC,CASSERMGQGTFYGYTF
TRBJ1-4,TRBV11-3,.,TRBD1,TGTGCCAGCAGCTTAGCCACAGGGGGCACAACTAATGAAAAACTGTTTTTT,CASSLATGGTTNEKLFF
TRBJ2-1,TRBV5-1,.,TRBD2,TGCGCCAGCAGCTTACTAGCGGGACCCTACAATGAGCAGTTCTTC,CASSLLAGPYNEQFF
TRBJ1-5,TRBV11-2,once,.,TGTGCCAGCAGCTTAGACCCTGCGGGCAATCAGCCCCAGCATTTT,CASSLDPAGNQPQHF
TRBJ2-1,TRBV3-1/TRBV3-2,.,TRBD2,TGTGCCAGCAGCCAGGCTAGCGGGATCTACAATGAGCAGTTCTTC,CASSQASGIYNEQFF